This T cell receptor beta chain was sequenced in a study of human T cells and chemical hapten exposure (dated by TCRdb to the early 2020s). Concerning the study at large: For sensitization, 2% DPC in acetone was applied to a roughly 2 cm by roughly 2 cm area of upper inner arm skin. Weekly therapeutic DPC doses were additionally applied to the scalp of patients throughout the approximately 24-week study period. Under 30 alopecia patients gave blood for TCR sequencing at one to four time points (pre-sensitization, 2, 6 and 24 weeks). Blood was sampled from patients pre-sensitization (week 0) and at 2, 6 and about 24 weeks after DPC sensitization. The patient cohort, mostly female, included alopecia areata with under or over 50% scalp involvement, alopecia totalis and alopecia universalis. This study followed changes in the peripheral blood TCR repertoire in vivo during primary and secondary sensitization of alopecia patients to the hapten diphenylcyclopropenone (DPC). Patch testing on the upper back used Finn chambers containing 0.01% DPC, with scoring done after 6 days according to International Contact Dermatitis Research Group standards. Libraries were pooled for sequencing, and variation in per-sample TCR yields was attributed mainly to small differences in library volumes within the pool. Overall results and qualifications from the work: DPC sensitization did not change the number of TCRs with a frequency above 1 in 1000, and there was no evidence of changes in global repertoire structure. Because all patients had alopecia, a presumed autoimmune disease, the immune response of the patients might differ from that of healthy individuals. Expanded TCRs formed significantly more large CDR3 similarity clusters than pre-sensitization or healthy control sets, consistent with antigen-driven responses. Repeated subsampling changed both the strength of the expansion versus patch-test correlation and the threshold at which that correlation became significant. The number of PT1 expanded TCRs positively correlated with patch test score, significant at thresholds 8, 16 and 32 but not 4.

The time point label of this sample denotes: patch test 3, about 24 weeks after DPC sensitization. The treatment or condition label, as the study defines it: therapeutic diphenylcyclopropenone sensitization with weekly scalp DPC. Blood at each patch-test visit was drawn before the patch test was applied. Eligible patients were aged 18 to 70, diagnosed with alopecia, deemed suitable for DPC therapy, and excluded if pregnant. Unfractionated whole blood was collected in Tempus Blood RNA tubes, and total RNA was extracted from that blood. The germline V gene yields MDHEN for CDR1 and SYDVKM for CDR2. The junction shows trimming of 5 bases on V and 0 bases on J, plus 5 bases between the germline ends. Reading from cysteine to phenylalanine, the CDR3 counts 12 amino acids. Only CDR3 DNA is held: 36 bases, read in frame from base 1. Library construction relied on RACE. Sequencing was carried out with a NextSeq 500. During library preparation, unique molecular identifiers were attached to individual cDNA molecules so that TCRs could be counted in a quantitative, reproducible way. Both TCR alpha and TCR beta chains were sequenced from each blood RNA sample. Processing in the source paper ran as follows. Samples had a median of roughly 91,000 TCRs, with a range from roughly 20,000 to 690,600. The Decombinator software suite was used to annotate the V, J and CDR3 of the TCR reads. To make PS versus PT1 abundance plots, every sample was subsampled to the same number of TCRs (28,000). TCRs were defined as expanded if absent before sensitization and observed at least eight times at the 2-week time point. Clones were called with MiXCR by TCRdb after fastp trimmed the public reads at Q25, and only in-frame beta chains were retained. For every CDR3 protein sequence, its rows merge into one entry that carries the most common genes and DNA. TCRdb's processing, not the authors', yielded these V and J calls. The sample table holds about 64,000 distinct CDR3 sequences, of which 11% were seen once. The ten top clones hold 2% to 3% of the sample.

Of note for this clonotype: Its antigen is still unknown. Within one base of it there is no much larger clone, and no base qualities were kept.

The sample in question was whole blood, obtained in connection with sensitization to the hapten diphenylcyclopropenone (DPC). The chain is encoded by TRBV28 joined to TRBJ2-7, with the D gene not clear enough to name. The origin of this receptor is a woman in her 30s with alopecia areata. Some clones in this sample may be carry-over from other donors' samples. The CDR3 protein is CASSQSSYEQYF. The sequenced DNA is TGTGCCAGCAGTCAGAGCTCCTACGAGCAGTACTTC.